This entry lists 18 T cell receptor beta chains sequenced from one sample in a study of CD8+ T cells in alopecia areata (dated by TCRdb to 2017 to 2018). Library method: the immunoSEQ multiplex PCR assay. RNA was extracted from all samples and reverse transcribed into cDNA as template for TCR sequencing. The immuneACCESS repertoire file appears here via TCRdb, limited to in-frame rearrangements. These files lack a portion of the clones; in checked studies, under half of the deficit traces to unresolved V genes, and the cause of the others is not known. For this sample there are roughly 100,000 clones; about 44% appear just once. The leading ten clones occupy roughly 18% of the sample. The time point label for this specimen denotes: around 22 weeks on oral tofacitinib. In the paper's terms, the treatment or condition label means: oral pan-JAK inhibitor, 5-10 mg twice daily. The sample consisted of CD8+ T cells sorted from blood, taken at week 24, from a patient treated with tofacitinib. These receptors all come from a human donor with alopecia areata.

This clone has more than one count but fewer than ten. CDR3 DNA: TGCGCCAGCAGCCAAGTGACTAGCGGTGCCTACGAGCAGTACTTC. Its translation: CASSQVTSGAYEQYF. The rearrangement uses TRBV4-1 and TRBJ2-7; 9 nucleotides align to TRBD2. The V gene's germline CDR1 is MGHRA and CDR2 YSYEKL. CDR3 length: 15 residues. After removal of 1 base from V and 2 bases from J, the junction contained 3 bases not matched to a gene.

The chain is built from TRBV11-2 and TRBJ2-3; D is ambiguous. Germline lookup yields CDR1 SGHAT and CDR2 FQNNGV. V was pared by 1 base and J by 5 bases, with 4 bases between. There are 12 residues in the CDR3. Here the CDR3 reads CASSLVGDTQYF. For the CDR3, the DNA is TGTGCCAGCAGCTTAGTGGGAGATACGCAGTATTTT.

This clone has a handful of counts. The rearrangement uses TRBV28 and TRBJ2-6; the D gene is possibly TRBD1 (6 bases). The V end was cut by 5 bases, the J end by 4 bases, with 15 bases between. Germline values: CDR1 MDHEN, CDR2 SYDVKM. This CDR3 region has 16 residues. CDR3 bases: TGTGCCAGCAGTCTCCACAGGGAATCAGGGGCCAACGTCCTGACTTTC. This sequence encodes CASSLHRESGANVLTF.

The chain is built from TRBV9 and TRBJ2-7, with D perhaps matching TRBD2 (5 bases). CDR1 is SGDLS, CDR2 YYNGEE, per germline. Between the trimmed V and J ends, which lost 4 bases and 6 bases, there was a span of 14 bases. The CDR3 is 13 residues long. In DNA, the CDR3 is TGTGCCAGCAGCTCGGGAACCAGCGTCGAGCAGTACTTC. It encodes CASSSGTSVEQYF. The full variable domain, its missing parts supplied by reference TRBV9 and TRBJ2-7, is DSGVTQTPKHLITATGQRVTLRCSPRSGDLSVYWYQQSLDQGLQFLIQYYNGEERAKGNILERFSAQQFPDLHSELNLSSLELGDSALYFCASSSGTSVEQYFGPGTRLTVT.

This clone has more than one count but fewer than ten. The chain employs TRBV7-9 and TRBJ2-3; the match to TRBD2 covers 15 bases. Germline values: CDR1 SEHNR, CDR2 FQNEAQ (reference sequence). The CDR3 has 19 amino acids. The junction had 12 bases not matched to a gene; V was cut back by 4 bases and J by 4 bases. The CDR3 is CASSSTGLAGGTPSDTQYF. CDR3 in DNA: TGTGCCAGCAGCTCCACCGGACTAGCGGGAGGGACGCCTTCAGATACGCAGTATTTT.

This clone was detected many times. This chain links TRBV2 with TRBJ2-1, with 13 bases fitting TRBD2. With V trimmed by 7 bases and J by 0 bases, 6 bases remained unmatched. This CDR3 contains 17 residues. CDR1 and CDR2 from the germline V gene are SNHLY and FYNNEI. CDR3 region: CASTGLAGSSSYNEQFF. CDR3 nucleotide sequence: TGTGCCAGCACGGGACTAGCGGGATCCAGCTCCTACAATGAGCAGTTCTTC.

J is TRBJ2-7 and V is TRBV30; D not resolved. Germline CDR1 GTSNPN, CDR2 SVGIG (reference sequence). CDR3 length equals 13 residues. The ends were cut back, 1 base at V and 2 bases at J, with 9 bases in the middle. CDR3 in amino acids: CAWSGSATYEQYF. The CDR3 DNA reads TGTGCCTGGAGTGGGTCAGCTACCTACGAGCAGTACTTC.

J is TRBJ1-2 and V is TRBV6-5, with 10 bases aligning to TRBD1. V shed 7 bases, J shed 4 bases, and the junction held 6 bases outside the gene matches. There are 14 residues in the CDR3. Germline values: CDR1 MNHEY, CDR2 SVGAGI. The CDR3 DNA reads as TGTGCCAGCAAAGCGGGACAGGGGATCTATGGCTACACCTTC. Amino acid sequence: CASKAGQGIYGYTF.

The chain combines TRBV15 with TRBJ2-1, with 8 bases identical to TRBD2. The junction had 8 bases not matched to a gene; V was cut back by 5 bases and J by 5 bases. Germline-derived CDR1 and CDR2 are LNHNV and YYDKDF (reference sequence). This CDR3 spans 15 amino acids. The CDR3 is CATSLGAGAHNEQFF. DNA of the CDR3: TGTGCCACCAGCTTGGGAGCGGGAGCGCACAATGAGCAGTTCTTC.

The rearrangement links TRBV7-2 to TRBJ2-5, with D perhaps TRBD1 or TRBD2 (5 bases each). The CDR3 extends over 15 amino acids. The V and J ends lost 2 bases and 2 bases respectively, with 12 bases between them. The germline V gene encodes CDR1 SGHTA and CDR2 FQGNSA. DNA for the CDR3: TGTGCCAGCAGCTTAAAACGGGGCCTACAAGAGACCCAGTACTTC. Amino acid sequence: CASSLKRGLQETQYF.

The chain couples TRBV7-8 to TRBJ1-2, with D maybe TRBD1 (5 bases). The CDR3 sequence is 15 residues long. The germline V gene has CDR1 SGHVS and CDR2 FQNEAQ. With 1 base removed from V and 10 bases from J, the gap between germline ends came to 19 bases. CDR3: CASSLVHRGHSDYTF. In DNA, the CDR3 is TGTGCCAGCAGCTTAGTACACCGGGGCCATAGTGACTACACCTTC.

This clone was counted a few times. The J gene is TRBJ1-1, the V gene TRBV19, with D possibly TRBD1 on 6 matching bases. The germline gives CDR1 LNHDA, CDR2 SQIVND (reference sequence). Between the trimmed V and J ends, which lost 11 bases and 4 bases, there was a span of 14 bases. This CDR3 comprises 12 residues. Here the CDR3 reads CASARGATEAFF. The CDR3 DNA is TGTGCCTCTGCGCGGGGGGCCACTGAAGCTTTCTTT.

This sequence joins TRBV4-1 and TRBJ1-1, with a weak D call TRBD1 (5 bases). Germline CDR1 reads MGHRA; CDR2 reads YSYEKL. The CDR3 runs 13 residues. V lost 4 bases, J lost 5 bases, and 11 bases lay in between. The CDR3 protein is CASSPPRGTEAFF. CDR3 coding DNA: TGCGCCAGCAGCCCACCCCGGGGGACTGAAGCTTTCTTT.

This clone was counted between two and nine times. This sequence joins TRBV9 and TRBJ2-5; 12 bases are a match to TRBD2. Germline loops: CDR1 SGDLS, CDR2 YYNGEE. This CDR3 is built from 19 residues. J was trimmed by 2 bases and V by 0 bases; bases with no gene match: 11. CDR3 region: CASSVERASGRDPQETQYF. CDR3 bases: TGTGCCAGCAGCGTAGAAAGGGCTAGCGGGAGGGACCCTCAAGAGACCCAGTACTTC.

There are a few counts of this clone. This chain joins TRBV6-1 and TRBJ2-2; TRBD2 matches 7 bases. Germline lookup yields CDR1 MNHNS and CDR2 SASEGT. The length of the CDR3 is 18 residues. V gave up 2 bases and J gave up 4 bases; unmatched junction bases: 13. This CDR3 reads CASSEKVGGGSGTGELFF. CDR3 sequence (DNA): TGTGCCAGCAGTGAAAAAGTAGGCGGCGGGAGCGGCACCGGGGAGCTGTTTTTT.

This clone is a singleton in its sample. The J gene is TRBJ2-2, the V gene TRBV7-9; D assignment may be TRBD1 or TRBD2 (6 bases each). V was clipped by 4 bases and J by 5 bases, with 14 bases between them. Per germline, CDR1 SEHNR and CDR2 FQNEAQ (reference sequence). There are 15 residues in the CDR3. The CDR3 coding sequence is TGTGCCAGCAGCTCACGGCGAGGGGGGACCGGGGAGCTGTTTTTT. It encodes CASSSRRGGTGELFF.

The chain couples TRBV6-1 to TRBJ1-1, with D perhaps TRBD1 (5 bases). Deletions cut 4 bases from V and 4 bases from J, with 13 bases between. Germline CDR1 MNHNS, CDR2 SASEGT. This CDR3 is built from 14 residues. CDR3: CASSGGTWGTEAFF. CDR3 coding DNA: TGTGCCAGCAGTGGAGGGACCTGGGGCACTGAAGCTTTCTTT.

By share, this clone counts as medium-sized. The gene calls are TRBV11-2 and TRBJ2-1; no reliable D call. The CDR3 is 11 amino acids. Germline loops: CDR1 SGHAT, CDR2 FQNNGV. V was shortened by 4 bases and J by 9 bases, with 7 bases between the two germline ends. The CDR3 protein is CASSSMSEQFF. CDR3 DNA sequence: TGTGCCAGCAGCTCAATGAGTGAGCAGTTCTTC. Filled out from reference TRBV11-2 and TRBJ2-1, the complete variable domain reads EAGVAQSPRYKIIEKRQSVAFWCNPISGHATLYWYQQILGQGPKLLIQFQNNGVVDDSQLPKDRFSAERLKGVDSTLKIQPAKLEDSAVYLCASSSMSEQFFGPGTRLTVL.